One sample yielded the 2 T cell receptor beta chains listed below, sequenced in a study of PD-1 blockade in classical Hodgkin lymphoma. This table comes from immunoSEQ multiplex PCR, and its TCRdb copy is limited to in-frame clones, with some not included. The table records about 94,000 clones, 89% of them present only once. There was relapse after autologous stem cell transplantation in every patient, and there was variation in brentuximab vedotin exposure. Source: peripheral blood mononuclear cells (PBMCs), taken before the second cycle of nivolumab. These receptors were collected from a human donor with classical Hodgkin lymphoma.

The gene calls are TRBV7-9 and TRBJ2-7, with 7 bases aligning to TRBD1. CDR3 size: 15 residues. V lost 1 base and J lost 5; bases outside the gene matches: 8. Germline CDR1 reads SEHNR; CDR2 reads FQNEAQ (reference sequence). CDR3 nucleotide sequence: TGTGCCAGCAGCTTAGGGTCCGGACAGGCCGACGAGCAGTACTTC. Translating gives CASSLGSGQADEQYF.

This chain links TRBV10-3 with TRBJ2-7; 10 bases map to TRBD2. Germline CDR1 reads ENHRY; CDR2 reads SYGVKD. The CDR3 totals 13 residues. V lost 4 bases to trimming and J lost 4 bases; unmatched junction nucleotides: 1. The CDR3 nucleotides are TGTGCCATCAGTGGGACTAGCGGATACGAGCAGTACTTC. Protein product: CAISGTSGYEQYF.